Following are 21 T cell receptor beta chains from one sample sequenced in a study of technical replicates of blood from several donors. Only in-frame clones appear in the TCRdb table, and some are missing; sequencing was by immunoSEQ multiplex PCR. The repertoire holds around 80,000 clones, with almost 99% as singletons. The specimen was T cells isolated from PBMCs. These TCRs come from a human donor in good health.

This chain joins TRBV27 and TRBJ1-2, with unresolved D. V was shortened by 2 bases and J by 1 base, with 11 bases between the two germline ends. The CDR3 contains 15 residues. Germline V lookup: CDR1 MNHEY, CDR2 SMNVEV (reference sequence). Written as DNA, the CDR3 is TGTGCCAGCAGTTTAGCGGCTGCCCTTAACTATGGCTACACCTTC. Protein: CASSLAAALNYGYTF.

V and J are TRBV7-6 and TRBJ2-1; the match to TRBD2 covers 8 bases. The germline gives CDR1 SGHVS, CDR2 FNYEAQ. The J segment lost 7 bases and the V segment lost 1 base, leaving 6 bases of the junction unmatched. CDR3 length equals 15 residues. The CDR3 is CASSLEGLVYNEQFF. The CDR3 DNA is TGTGCCAGCAGCTTAGAGGGACTAGTATATAATGAGCAGTTCTTC.

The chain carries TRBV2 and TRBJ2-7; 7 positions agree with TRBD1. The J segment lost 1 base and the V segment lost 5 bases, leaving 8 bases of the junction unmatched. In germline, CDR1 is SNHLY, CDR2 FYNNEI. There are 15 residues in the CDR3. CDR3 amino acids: CASSMSGGKSYEQYF. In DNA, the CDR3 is TGTGCCAGCAGTATGTCAGGGGGAAAATCCTACGAGCAGTACTTC.

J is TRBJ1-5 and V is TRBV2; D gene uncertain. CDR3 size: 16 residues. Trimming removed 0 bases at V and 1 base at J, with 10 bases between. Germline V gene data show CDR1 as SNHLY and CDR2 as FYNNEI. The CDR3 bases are TGTGCCAGCAGTGAAGCCCTCCTGGGCAGCAATCAGCCCCAGCATTTT. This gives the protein CASSEALLGSNQPQHF.

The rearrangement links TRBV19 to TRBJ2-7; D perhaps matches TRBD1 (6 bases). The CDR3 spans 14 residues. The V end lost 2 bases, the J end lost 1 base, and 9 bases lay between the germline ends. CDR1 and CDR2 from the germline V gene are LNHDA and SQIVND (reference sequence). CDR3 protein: CASSIKGTSYEQYF. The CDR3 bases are TGTGCCAGTAGTATAAAAGGGACATCCTACGAGCAGTACTTC.

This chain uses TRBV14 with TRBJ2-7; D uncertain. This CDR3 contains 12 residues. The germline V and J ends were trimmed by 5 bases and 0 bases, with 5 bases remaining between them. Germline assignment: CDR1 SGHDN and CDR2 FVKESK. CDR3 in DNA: TGTGCCAGCAGCGGGCCCTCCTACGAGCAGTACTTC. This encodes CASSGPSYEQYF. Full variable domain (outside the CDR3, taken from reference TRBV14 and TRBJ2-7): EAGVTQFPSHSVIEKGQTVTLRCDPISGHDNLYWYRRVMGKEIKFLLHFVKESKQDESGMPNNRFLAERTGGTYSTLKVQPAELEDSGVYFCASSGPSYEQYFGPGTRLTVT.

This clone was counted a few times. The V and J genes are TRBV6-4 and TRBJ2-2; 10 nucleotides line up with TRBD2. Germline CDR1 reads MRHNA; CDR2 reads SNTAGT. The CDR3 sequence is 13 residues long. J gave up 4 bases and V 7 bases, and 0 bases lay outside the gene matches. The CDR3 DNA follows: TGTGCCAGCACTAGCGGGAGCACCGGGGAGCTGTTTTTT. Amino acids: CASTSGSTGELFF.

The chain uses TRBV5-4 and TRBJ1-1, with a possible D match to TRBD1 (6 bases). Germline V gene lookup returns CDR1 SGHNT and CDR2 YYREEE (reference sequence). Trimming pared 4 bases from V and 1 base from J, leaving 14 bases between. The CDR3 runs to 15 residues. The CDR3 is CASSLLDRKNTEAFF. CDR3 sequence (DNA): TGTGCCAGCAGCCTGCTGGACAGAAAGAACACTGAAGCTTTCTTT.

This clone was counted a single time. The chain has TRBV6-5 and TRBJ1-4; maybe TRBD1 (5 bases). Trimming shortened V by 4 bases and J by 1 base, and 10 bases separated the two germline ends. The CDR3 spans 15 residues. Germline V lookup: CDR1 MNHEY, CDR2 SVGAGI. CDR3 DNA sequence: TGTGCCAGCAGTTCGGGGGGGAAAACTAATGAAAAACTGTTTTTT. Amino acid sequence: CASSSGGKTNEKLFF.

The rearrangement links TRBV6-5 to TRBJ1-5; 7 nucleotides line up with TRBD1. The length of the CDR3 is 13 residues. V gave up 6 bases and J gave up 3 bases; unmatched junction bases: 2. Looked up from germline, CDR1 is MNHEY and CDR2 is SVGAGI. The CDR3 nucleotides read TGTGCCAGCAGACAGGGGTACAATCAGCCCCAGCATTTT. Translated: CASRQGYNQPQHF.

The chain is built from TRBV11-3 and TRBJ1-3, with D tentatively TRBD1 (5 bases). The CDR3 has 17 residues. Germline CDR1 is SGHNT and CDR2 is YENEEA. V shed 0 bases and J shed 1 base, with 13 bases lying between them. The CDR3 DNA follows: TGTGCCAGCAGCTTAGAAGCGGGGGTACGATCTGGAAACACCATATATTTT. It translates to CASSLEAGVRSGNTIYF.

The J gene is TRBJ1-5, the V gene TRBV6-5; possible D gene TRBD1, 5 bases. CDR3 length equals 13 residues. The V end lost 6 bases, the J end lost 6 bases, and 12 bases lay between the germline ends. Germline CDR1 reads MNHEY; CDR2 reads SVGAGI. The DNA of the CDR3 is TGTGCCAGCAGCCGCTCCCAGGGTCAGCCCCAGCATTTT. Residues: CASSRSQGQPQHF.

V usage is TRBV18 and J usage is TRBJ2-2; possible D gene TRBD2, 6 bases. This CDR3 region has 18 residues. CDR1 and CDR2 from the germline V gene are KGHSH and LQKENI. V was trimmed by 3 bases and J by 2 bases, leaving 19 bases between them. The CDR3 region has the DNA TGTGCCAGCTCACCCCGTGGGGGAGGACAATCTAACACCGGGGAGCTGTTTTTT. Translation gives CASSPRGGGQSNTGELFF.

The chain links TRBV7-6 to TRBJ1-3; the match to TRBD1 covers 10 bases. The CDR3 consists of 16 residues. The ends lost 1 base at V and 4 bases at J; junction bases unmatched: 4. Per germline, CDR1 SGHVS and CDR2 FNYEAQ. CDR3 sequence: CASSLEGTGDGNTIYF. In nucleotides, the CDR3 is TGTGCCAGCAGCTTAGAGGGGACAGGGGACGGAAACACCATATATTTT.

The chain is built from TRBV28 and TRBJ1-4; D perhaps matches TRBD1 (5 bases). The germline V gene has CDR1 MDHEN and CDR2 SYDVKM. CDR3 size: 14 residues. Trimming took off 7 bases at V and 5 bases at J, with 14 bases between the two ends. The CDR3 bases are TGTGCCAGCAAGCTAGGGGTGATAAATGAAAAACTGTTTTTT. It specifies CASKLGVINEKLFF.

Here the CDR3 DNA reads TGCGCCAGCAGCCAACTCCCGGGACTTGGCAATCAGCCCCAGCATTTT. Its translation is CASSQLPGLGNQPQHF. The chain employs TRBV4-1 and TRBJ1-5; perhaps TRBD1 as D (5 bases). The V end lost 2 bases, the J end lost 2 bases, and 13 bases lay between the germline ends. This CDR3 spans 16 amino acids. Germline CDR1 reads MGHRA; CDR2 reads YSYEKL.

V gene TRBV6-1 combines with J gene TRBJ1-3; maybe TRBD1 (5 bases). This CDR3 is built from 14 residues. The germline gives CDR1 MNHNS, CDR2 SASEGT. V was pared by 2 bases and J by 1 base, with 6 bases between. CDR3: CASSENRSGNTIYF. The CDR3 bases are TGTGCCAGCAGTGAAAACAGGTCTGGAAACACCATATATTTT.

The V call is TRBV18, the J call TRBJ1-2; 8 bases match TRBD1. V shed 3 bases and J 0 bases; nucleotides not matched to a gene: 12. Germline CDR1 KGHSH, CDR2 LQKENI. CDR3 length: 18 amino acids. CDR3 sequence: CASSPDGQGRVSNYGYTF. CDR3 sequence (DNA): TGTGCCAGCTCACCGGATGGACAGGGTAGAGTGTCTAACTATGGCTACACCTTC.

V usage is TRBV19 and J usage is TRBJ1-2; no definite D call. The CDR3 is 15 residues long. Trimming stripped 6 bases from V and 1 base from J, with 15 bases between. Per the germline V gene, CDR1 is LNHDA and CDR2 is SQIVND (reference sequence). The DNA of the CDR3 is TGTGCCAGTAGCACCACAAAATCGGGTAACTATGGCTACACCTTC. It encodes CASSTTKSGNYGYTF.

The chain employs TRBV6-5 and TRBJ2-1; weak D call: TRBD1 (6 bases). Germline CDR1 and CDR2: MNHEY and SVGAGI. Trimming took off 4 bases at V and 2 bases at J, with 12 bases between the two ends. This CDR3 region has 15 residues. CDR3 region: CASSLSGQPYNEQFF. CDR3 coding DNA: TGTGCCAGCAGTTTGTCCGGACAGCCCTACAATGAGCAGTTCTTC.

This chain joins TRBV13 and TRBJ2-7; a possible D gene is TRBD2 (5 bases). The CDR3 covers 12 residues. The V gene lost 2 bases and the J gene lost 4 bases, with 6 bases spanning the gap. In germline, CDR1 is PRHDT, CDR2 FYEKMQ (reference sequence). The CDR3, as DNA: TGTGCCAGCAGCTTACCGGGGTACGAGCAGTACTTC. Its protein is CASSLPGYEQYF.